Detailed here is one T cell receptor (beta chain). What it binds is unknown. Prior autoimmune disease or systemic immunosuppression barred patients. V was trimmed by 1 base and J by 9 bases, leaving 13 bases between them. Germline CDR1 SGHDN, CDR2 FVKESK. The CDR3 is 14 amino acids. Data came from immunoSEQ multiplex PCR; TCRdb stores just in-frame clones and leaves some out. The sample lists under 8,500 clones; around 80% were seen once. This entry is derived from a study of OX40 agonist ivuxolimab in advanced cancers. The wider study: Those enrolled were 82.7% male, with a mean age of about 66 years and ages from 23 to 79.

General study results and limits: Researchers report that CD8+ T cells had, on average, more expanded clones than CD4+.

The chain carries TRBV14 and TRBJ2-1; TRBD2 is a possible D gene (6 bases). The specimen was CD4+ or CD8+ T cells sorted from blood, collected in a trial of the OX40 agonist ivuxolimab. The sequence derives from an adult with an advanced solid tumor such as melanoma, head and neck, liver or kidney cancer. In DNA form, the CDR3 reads TGTGCCAGCAGCCAAGTCGGGGGATTAGCTGAGCAGTTCTTC. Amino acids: CASSQVGGLAEQFF.